This T cell receptor (beta chain) came from a study of cytomegalovirus exposure and HLA in healthy donors (dated by TCRdb to about 2017). For context, the study as a whole: An earlier analysis of several hundred of the donors reported about 290 Gb of sequence data and 100 million to 130 million unique TCR beta sequences from 190 million or so T cells. An early release covering roughly 640 HLA-typed donors comprised approximately 290 gigabases of sequencing data and around 80 million unique TCR sequences. The genetic ancestry cluster associated with self-reported Caucasian donors included 80% to 90% of the roughly 390 genotyped donors. The study aimed to test whether signatures of past pathogen exposure could be identified by cataloging public T cell receptors. The study used immunosequencing to profile the T cell repertoires of under 700 subjects and linked those repertoires to cytomegalovirus serostatus. Along with the approximately 650-subject first cohort, a separate validation cohort of 120 different subjects was used. To predict cytomegalovirus infection status, the study combined high-throughput TCR immunosequencing, statistical association of individual TCRs with disease status, and machine learning. To study patterns of TCR occurrence, a later analysis re-analyzed previously published TCR beta repertoires from around 660 donors and added high-resolution HLA genotyping. Rather than drawing on any new phenotypic data, the later analysis identified candidate immune exposures from TCR beta sequences and the way those sequences occurred across donors. To decide whether each TCR beta V gene segment behaved as functional or pseudogenic, an earlier analysis of 587 of the donors relied on high-throughput TCR beta sequencing. Donor age, sex, ethnicity and CMV serostatus were compiled together with the repertoire data. A later genetic analysis took genome-wide SNP genotypes for about 65% of the roughly 670 donors and used that subset as a discovery cohort. Every discovery cohort repertoire had been produced on one sequencing platform. HLA typing covered class I and class II loci at four-digit resolution. Typing coverage differed by locus: A, B, C, DRB1 and DQB1 were typed in roughly 620-630 donors, DQA1 in about 500, DPA1 in 600 to 610, and DPB1 in just under 490. Roughly five DR-DQ haplotypes were handled as single units for association and clustering, since linkage in the cohort was strong. Among over 350 genotyped donors of the cohort, an average of roughly 240,000 unique TCR beta nucleotide sequences were sequenced per donor, roughly 20% of them non-productive.

In total, fewer than 750 healthy bone marrow donors made up the cohort. At the time of sampling, all cohort members were nominally healthy, though unrecorded immune exposures were likely present. The donor tested CMV seropositive, placing the donor among the 289 seropositive members of the cohort. A peripheral blood sample was collected from each donor, and TCR beta sequencing was performed on peripheral blood mononuclear cells. Genomic DNA was extracted from the blood cell samples with the Qiagen DNeasy Blood Extraction Kit. Summary of the overall study and its limitations: Most TCR sequences were seen in very few donors, while some public TCRs were found in many individuals. In vitro tests confirmed that a few of the cytomegalovirus-associated TCR beta chains recognize cytomegalovirus antigens. Some IMGT-functional V segments, including TRBV6-2 and TRBV6-3, could not be distinguished by the 87-base-pair reads and were therefore excluded. Because counts were too low, about 18 rarely observed V segments, including chromosome 9 orphons, were excluded from the earlier analysis of under 650 of the donors. A later analysis found that most CMV-associated TCR beta chains appeared HLA-restricted, with HLA associations seemingly driven largely by CMV exposure. In the study, approximately 160 TCR beta chains were listed as associated with cytomegalovirus. In a later genetic analysis, a missense DCLRE1C variant was associated with V-gene and J-gene trimming of TCR beta chains, and the association was replicated in an independent cohort. The presence/absence analyses assumed that sequencing depth was roughly uniform across donors, and that assumption may not be true. Compared with the approximately 670-donor mean, donors in an Asian-associated ancestry cluster had fewer N-insertions in productive TCRs, according to a later genetic analysis. A cluster of highly shared sequence variants was judged likely to be a technical artifact of the sequencing pipeline. In a later analysis, the rate of TCR association differed among HLA loci, with DRB1 alleles having the most associated TCRs and HLA-C alleles having the fewest. Several of the top co-occurrence clusters appeared to be linked to parvovirus B19, influenza, CMV and Epstein-Barr virus, according to a later analysis. Immune exposure information for the cohort was limited to CMV serostatus. Assigning TCR associations to individual alleles was difficult when HLA alleles, especially DR and DQ, strongly co-occurred. Because some donors lacked HLA typing at each locus, the association tests relied only on the typed subset. In an earlier analysis of about 550 of the donors, most TCR beta V segments were observed in productive rearrangements about 90% or about 30% of the time, broadly matching IMGT annotations. A further reported finding was that TCR beta sequences accurately predicted the HLA-A and HLA-B alleles for most subjects in the first cohort. The classifier was reported to diagnose cytomegalovirus status with high specificity and sensitivity in both the original and validation cohorts. Compared with equally common non-associated chains, HLA-associated TCR beta chains in a later analysis were more clonally expanded and had lower generation probabilities. In a later analysis, around 15,000 TCR beta sequences were associated with specific HLA alleles at a false discovery rate of 0.05. According to the authors, the approach could potentially be generalized to other disease states and immunological phenotypes. Correlated functional status among segregating V segments might be attributable to linkage disequilibrium, but an unknown experimental factor could not be ruled out. In this cohort, only TCR beta chains were sequenced, and detectable features were limited by the absence of alpha or paired-chain data.

In regard to this clone: The clone's antigen remains unknown. Base qualities are missing; no much larger clone stands one base away.

The CDR3, cysteine through phenylalanine, is 15 amino acids long. Only CDR3 DNA is held: 45 bases, read in frame from base 1. V loses 5 bases, J loses 7 bases, and the germline ends lie 20 bases apart. CDR1 and CDR2 are read off the germline V gene as MDHEN and SYDVKM. Receptor libraries were prepared by the immunoSEQ multiplex PCR assay. A mixture of 60 forward primers for TCR Vbeta segments and 13 reverse primers for TCR Jbeta segments was used in the multiplex PCR. A multiplex PCR assay on genomic DNA amplified the CDR3 region of rearranged TCR beta genes. On the Illumina HiSeq System, the amplified TCR beta libraries were sequenced as 87-base-pair reads. In the source study's methods: A later analysis tallied roughly 76 million unique TCR beta chains across the 550 to 850 repertoires, and approximately 9.9 million of those chains were shared by two or more donors. A nearest-neighbor algorithm error-corrected the raw reads and collapsed the reads into unique sequences, merging closely related sequences to remove PCR and sequencing errors. Alignment of CDR3 sequences to IMGT reference sequences was used to assign V, D and J gene segments. For a sequence to be retained, at least a six-nucleotide match to both a V gene segment and a J gene segment was required. A rearrangement was called productive if the CDR3 had no stop codons and remained in frame with V and J, and every other rearrangement was called non-productive. CDR3 was defined according to IMGT convention as the region running from the second conserved V-encoded cysteine to the conserved J-encoded phenylalanine. Sequences without an unambiguous match to a single V gene segment were excluded from the earlier analysis of about 600 of the donors. An earlier analysis of several hundred of the donors called V segments functional above 56.7% productive rearrangements and segregating when the between-donor standard deviation exceeded 5%. A statistical classification framework was built for diagnosing cytomegalovirus status from the catalog of TCR beta chain sequences. In a later analysis, TCR nucleotide sequences were compared against IMGT/GENE-DB human TR gene sequences so that V and J genes could be assigned. A later analysis assigned CDR3 sequences and most-parsimonious VDJ recombination scenarios with the TCRdist pipeline. In a later analysis, each TCR beta chain was defined by its CDR3 amino acid sequence together with its V-gene family, and reads without a unique V-gene family were excluded. To address suspected cross-contamination and a sequencing artifact, a later analysis removed several hundred highly shared, low-generation-probability nucleotide sequences. For each public chain, a later analysis derived a clonal expansion index from normalized ranks of inferred template counts within each repertoire. A later analysis computed generation probabilities with a VDJ recombination model fitted to out-of-frame rearrangements, and checked the results against IGoR. Hypergeometric tests were used in a later analysis to score TCR-TCR, TCR-HLA and TCR-CMV co-occurrence, with a repertoire-size bias correction applied to the TCR pairs. A later analysis estimated false discovery rates by permuting HLA or CMV assignments 20 times. In a later analysis, co-occurring TCRs were grouped using DBSCAN, with TCRdist sequence similarity added in when clustering inside HLA-allele-positive subsets. Repertoires with fewer than 30,000 or more than 120,000 public chains were left out of co-occurrence clustering, as were about five repertoires with anomalous nucleotide sharing. Here the immuneACCESS table is served through TCRdb, limited to in-frame sequences with V and J called. Missing clones are a known gap in these copies; in checked studies unresolved V genes cover under half, and the rest lacks a known reason. D and trimming come from the DNA, and the V and J calls and clone size come from that table. For this sample the table gives 110,000 to 150,000 clones, of which less than 85% were detected only once. Of the sample, around 9.1% is held by the ten largest clones.

In this chain, TRBV28 is recombined with TRBJ1-2; TRBD1 is perhaps the D gene, given 5 matching bases. The receptor was isolated from a woman aged 50 to 65 in good health and CMV-seropositive. The specimen was PBMCs. The DNA is TGTGCCAGCAGTCCCACCTTGGGAGGGGCAAGTGGCTACACCTTC. The translation is CASSPTLGGASGYTF.